This T cell receptor beta chain was retrieved from a study of T cells in Graves' hyperthyroidism and ophthalmopathy. This clonotype was picked up many times. RNA transcripts yielded amplified TCR beta CDR3 regions. HTBI primers were the set used in a first-round RT-PCR of the TCR CDR3. TCRdb recomputed calls from the multiplex PCR reads with MiXCR, one row per CDR3 protein. The sample holds hundreds of thousands of distinct CDR3 sequences; approximately 13% are singletons and the top ten take roughly 8.3%. Graves' hyperthyroidism without ophthalmopathy progression within 18 months was termed stable. Germline values: CDR1 SNHLY, CDR2 FYNNEI. The CDR3 is made up of 12 amino acids. With 6 bases removed from V and 4 bases from J, the gap between germline ends came to 9 bases.

Material for sequencing was blood. The chain carries TRBV2 and TRBJ1-2; tentative D call: TRBD1 (6 bases). The source of this sequence is a woman between 18 and 29 years old with Graves' hyperthyroidism. In nucleotides, the CDR3 is TGTGCCAGCAGAGGACAGTCCTATGGCTACACCTTC. Translation gives CASRGQSYGYTF.